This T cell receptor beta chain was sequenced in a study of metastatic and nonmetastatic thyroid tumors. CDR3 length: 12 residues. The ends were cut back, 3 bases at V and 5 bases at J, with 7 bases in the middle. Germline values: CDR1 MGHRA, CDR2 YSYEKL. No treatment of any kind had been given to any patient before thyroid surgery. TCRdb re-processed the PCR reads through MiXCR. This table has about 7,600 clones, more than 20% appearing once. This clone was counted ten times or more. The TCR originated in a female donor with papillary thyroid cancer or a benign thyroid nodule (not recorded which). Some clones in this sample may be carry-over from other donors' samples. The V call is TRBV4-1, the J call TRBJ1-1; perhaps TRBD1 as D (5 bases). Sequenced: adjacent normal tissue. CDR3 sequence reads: CASSHGGTEAFF. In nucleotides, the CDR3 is TGCGCCAGCAGCCACGGGGGGACTGAAGCTTTCTTT.